This record looks at one TCR beta chain sequence and its context. Repertoires were generated with immunoSEQ multiplex PCR, while TCRdb's copy carries only in-frame clones and drops some. The top ten hold around 1.1% of the sample, which has over 65,000 clones, around 87% seen once. From germline, CDR1 is GTSNPN and CDR2 SVGIG (reference sequence). The CDR3 runs 12 residues. The ends were cut back, 4 bases at V and 4 bases at J, with 10 bases in the middle. The sample originates from a study of blood T cell repertoires in COVID-19. Study context: Samples of COVID-19 (acute and convalescent) were obtained from the United States, Italy and Spain. In each case, the material was cDNA or gDNA derived from T cells, B-cell-depleted T cells, or PBMCs.

This sequence was found in a human donor in a cohort sampled during active COVID-19. The source material was peripheral blood. The chain recombines TRBV30 with TRBJ1-1; D call uncertain. The CDR3 DNA follows: TGTGCCTGGAATGGGCGGGGCACTGAAGCTTTCTTT. It translates to CAWNGRGTEAFF.